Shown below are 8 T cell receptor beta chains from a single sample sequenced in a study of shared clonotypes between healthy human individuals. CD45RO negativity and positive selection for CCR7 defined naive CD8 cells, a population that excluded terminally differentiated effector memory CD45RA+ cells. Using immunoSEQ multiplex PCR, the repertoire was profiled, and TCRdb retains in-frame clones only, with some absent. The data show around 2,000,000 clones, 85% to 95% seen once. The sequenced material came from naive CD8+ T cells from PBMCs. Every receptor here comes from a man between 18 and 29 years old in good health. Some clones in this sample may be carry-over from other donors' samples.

CDR3 loop: CSVARGEEHRLWEQYF. The CDR3 DNA is TGCAGCGTTGCAAGGGGAGAAGAGCATCGATTGTGGGAGCAGTACTTC. This chain connects TRBV29-1 to TRBJ2-7; D possibly uses TRBD1 or TRBD2 (5 bases each). Germline assignment: CDR1 SQVTM and CDR2 ANQGSEA. The ends were cut back, 4 bases at V and 7 bases at J, with 26 bases in the middle. This CDR3 has 16 residues.

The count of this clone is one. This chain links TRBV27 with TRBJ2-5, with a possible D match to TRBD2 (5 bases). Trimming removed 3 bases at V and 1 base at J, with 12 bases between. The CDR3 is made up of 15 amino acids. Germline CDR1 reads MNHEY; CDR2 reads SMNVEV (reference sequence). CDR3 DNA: TGTGCCAGCAGTTTTCATTCGGGAACCCAAGAGACCCAGTACTTC. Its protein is CASSFHSGTQETQYF.

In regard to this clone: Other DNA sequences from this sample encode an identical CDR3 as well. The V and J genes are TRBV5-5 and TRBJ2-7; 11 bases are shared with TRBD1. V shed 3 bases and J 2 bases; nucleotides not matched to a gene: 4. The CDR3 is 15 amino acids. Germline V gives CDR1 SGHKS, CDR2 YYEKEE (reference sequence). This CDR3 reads CASSSPGQGAYEQYF. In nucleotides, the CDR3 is TGTGCCAGCAGCTCGCCGGGACAGGGGGCCTACGAGCAGTACTTC.

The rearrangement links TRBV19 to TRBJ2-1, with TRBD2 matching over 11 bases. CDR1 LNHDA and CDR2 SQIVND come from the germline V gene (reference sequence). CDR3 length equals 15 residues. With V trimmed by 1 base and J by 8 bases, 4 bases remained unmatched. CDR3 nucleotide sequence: TGTGCCAGTAGTATAGGACTAGCGGGATACCATGAGCAGTTCTTC. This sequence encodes CASSIGLAGYHEQFF.

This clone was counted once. The CDR3 DNA reads as TGCAGCGTTGAATCTTCCAACTCCTACGAGCAGTACTTC. Translation: CSVESSNSYEQYF. The rearrangement uses TRBV29-1 and TRBJ2-7; D remains ambiguous. Per the germline V gene, CDR1 is SQVTM and CDR2 is ANQGSEA. V lost 2 bases, J lost 0 bases, and 8 bases lay in between. This CDR3 comprises 13 residues.

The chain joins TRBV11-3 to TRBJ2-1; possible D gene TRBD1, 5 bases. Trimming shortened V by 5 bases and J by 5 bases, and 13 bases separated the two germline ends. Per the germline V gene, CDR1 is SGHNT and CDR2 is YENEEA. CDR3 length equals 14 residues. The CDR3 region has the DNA TGTGCCAGCAGCCCTGACAGATCGCACAATGAGCAGTTCTTC. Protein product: CASSPDRSHNEQFF.

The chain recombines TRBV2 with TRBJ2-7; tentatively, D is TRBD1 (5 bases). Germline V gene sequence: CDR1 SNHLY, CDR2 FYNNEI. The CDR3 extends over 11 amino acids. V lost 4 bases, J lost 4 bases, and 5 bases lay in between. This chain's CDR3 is CASSGQYEQYF. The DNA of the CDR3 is TGTGCCAGCAGTGGACAGTACGAGCAGTACTTC.

The CDR3 sequence is CSVEGGTSGRAEAVDEQFF. The CDR3, as DNA: TGCAGCGTTGAAGGGGGGACTAGCGGGAGGGCCGAGGCGGTCGATGAGCAGTTCTTC. V and J are TRBV29-1 and TRBJ2-1; the match to TRBD2 covers 16 bases. CDR1 and CDR2 from the germline V gene are SQVTM and ANQGSEA. This CDR3 has 19 residues. The V gene end was trimmed by 1 base and the J gene end by 8 bases; junction bases not matched to a gene: 14.